This TCR beta chain was documented in a study of cytomegalovirus exposure and HLA in healthy donors. Libraries were prepared by immunoSEQ multiplex PCR; TCRdb keeps only in-frame clonotypes and omits some of them. The data show 200,000 to 250,000 clones, approximately 87% seen once. By frequency in the sample, this clone is medium-sized (0.01 to 0.1%). Relative to the germline gene, one junction end is altered; a read error may explain this. Germline V gives CDR1 SQVTM, CDR2 ANQGSEA. The CDR3 totals 14 residues. The chain couples TRBV29-1 to TRBJ1-1; 7 bases are a match to TRBD1. The TCR originated in a woman aged 18-29 years in good health and CMV-seronegative. Sequences were obtained from PBMCs. CDR3 nucleotide sequence: TGCAGCGTCGAAGGGGGCAGATCAAACACTGAAGCTTTCTTT. Translating it yields CSVEGGRSNTEAFF.